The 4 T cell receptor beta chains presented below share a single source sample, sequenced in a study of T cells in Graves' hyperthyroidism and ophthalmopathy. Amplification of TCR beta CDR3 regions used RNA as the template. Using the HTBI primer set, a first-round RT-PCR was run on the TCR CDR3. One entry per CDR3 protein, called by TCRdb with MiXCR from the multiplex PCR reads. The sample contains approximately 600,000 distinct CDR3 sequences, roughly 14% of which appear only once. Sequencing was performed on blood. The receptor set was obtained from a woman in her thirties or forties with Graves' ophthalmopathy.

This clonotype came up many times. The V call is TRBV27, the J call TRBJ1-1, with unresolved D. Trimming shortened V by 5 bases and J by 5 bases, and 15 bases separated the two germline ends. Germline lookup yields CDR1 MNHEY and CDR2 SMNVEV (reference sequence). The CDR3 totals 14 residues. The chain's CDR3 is CASSGIGLRTEAFF. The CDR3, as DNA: TGTGCCAGCAGTGGGATAGGGCTAAGAACTGAAGCTTTCTTT.

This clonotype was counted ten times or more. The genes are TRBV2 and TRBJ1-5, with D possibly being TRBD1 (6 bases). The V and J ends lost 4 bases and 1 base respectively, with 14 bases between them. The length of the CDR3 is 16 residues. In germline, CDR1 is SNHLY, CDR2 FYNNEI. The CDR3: CASSAAQGLSNQPQHF. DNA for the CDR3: TGTGCCAGCAGTGCCGCCCAGGGGTTGAGCAATCAGCCCCAGCATTTT.

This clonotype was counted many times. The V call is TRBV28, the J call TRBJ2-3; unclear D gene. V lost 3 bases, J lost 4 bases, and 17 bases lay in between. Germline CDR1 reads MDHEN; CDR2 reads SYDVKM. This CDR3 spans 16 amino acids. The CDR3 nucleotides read TGTGCCAGCAGTTTTGAGGCCTTTGGTGAAGCAGATACGCAGTATTTT. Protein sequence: CASSFEAFGEADTQYF.

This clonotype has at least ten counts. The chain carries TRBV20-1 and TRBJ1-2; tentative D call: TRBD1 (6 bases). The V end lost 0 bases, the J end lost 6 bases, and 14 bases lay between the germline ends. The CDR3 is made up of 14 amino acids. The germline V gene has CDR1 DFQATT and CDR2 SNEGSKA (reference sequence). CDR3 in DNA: TGCAGTGCTAGAGATTGGCCACAGGGAAATGGCTACACCTTC. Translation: CSARDWPQGNGYTF.